The clone carrying this T cell receptor (beta chain) was counted only a few times. The data belong to a study of T cells after yellow fever vaccination. MiXCR, run by TCRdb on the 5' RACE reads, gives a single entry per CDR3 protein. This table has under 200,000 distinct CDR3 sequences, around 7.3% appearing once. V dropped 3 bases and J dropped 5 bases, with 13 bases sitting between them. CDR1 and CDR2 from the germline V gene are SEHNR and FQNEAQ (reference sequence). CDR3 size: 14 residues. V usage is TRBV7-9 and J usage is TRBJ1-1; tentatively, D is TRBD1 (5 bases). The origin of this receptor is a man between 18 and 35 years old who received the YFV17D yellow fever vaccine. The source material was CD4+ T cells sorted from PBMCs, sampled about 5 days after the first yellow fever vaccination. Here the CDR3 reads CASSFTGAGTEAFF. CDR3 nucleotide sequence: TGTGCCAGCAGCTTTACCGGGGCGGGGACTGAAGCTTTCTTT.